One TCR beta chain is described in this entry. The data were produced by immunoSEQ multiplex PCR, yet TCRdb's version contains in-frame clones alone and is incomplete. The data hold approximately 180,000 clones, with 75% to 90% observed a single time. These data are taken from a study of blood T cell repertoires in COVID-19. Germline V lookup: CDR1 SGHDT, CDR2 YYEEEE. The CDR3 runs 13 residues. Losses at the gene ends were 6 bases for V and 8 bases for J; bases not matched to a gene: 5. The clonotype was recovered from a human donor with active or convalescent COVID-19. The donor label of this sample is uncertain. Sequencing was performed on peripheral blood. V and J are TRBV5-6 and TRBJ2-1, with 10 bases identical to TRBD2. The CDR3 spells CASTLAGADEQFF. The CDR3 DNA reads TGTGCCAGCACTCTAGCGGGGGCGGATGAGCAGTTCTTC.